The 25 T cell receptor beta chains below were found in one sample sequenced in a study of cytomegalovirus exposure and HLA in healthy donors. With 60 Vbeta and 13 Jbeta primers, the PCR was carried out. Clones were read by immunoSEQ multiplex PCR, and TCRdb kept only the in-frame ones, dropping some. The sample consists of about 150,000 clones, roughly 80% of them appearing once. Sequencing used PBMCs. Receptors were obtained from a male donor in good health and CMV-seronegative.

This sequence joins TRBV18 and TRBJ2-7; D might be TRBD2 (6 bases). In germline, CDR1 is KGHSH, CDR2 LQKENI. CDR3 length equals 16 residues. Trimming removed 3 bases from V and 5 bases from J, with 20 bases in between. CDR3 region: CASSPQAQARGNEQYF. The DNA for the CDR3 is TGTGCCAGCTCACCGCAAGCCCAAGCGCGGGGAAACGAGCAGTACTTC.

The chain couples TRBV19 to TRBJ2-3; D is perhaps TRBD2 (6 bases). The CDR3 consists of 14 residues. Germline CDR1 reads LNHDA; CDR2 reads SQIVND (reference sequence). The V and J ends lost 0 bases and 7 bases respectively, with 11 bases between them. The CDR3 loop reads CASSIETGVHTQYF. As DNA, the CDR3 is TGTGCCAGTAGTATAGAAACGGGGGTCCATACGCAGTATTTT. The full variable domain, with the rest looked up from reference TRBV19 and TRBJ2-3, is DGGITQSPKYLFRKEGQNVTLSCEQNLNHDAMYWYRQDPGQGLRLIYYSQIVNDFQKGDIAEGYSVSREKKESFPLTVTSAQKNPTAFYLCASSIETGVHTQYFGPGTRLTVL.

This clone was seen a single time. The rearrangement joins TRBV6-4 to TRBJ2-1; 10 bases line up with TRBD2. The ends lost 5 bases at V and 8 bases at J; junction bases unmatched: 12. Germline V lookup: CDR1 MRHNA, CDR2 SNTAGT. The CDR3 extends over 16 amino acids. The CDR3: CASSSLSSGSSDEQFF. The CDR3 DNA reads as TGTGCCAGCAGTTCCCTTTCTAGCGGGAGTTCGGATGAGCAGTTCTTC.

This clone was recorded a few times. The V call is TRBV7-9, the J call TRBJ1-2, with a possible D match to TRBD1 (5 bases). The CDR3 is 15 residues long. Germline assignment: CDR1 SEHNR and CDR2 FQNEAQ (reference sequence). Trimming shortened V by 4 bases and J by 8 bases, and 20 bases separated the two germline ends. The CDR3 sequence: CASSSPTESRRGYTF. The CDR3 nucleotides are TGTGCCAGCAGCTCCCCGACAGAATCCCGCCGCGGCTACACCTTC.

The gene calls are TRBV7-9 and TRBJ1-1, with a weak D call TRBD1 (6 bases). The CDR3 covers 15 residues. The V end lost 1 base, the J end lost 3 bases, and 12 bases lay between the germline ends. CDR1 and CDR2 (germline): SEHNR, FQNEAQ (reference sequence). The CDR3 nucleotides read TGTGCCAGCAGCTTAGAAGGGGGGGCATACACTGAAGCTTTCTTT. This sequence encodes CASSLEGGAYTEAFF.

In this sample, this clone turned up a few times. CDR3 bases: TGTGCCTGGAGTTCGGGCAGGGTCACTGAAGCTTTCTTT. Translation: CAWSSGRVTEAFF. The chain joins TRBV30 to TRBJ1-1, with D perhaps matching TRBD1 (5 bases). CDR1 is GTSNPN, CDR2 SVGIG, per germline (reference sequence). Trimming took off 2 bases at V and 4 bases at J, with 11 bases between the two ends. The CDR3 contains 13 residues.

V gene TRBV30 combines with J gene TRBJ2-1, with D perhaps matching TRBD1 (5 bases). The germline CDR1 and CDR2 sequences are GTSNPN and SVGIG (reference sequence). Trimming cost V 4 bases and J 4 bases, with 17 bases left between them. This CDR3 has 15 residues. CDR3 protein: CAWITLDRDYNEQFF. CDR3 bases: TGTGCCTGGATAACACTCGACAGAGATTACAATGAGCAGTTCTTC. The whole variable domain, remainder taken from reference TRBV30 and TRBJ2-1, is SQTIHQWPATLVQPVGSPLSLECTVEGTSNPNLYWYRQAAGRGLQLLFYSVGIGQISSEVPQNLSASRPQDRQFILSSKKLLLSDSGFYLCAWITLDRDYNEQFFGPGTRLTVL.

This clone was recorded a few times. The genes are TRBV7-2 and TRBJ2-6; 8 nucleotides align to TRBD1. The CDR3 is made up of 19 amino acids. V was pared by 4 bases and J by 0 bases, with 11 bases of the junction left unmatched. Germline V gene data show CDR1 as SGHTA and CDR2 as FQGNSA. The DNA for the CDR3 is TGTGCCAGCAGCTCCTCGCCCCGGGACAGGCTCTCTGGGGCCAACGTCCTGACTTTC. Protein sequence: CASSSSPRDRLSGANVLTF. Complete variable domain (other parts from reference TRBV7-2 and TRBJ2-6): GAGVSQSPSNKVTEKGKDVELRCDPISGHTALYWYRQSLGQGLEFLIYFQGNSAPDKSGLPSDRFSAERTGGSVSTLTIQRTQQEDSAVYLCASSSSPRDRLSGANVLTFGAGSRLTVL.

The CDR3 spells CASSSGGAGLLEQYF. The DNA of the CDR3 is TGTGCCAGCAGCTCCGGCGGCGCGGGCCTCCTCGAGCAGTACTTC. The genes are TRBV13 and TRBJ2-7, with a possible D match to TRBD2 (5 bases). Trimming removed 4 bases at V and 6 bases at J, with 19 bases between. The CDR3 is 15 amino acids. Germline V gene data show CDR1 as PRHDT and CDR2 as FYEKMQ (reference sequence).

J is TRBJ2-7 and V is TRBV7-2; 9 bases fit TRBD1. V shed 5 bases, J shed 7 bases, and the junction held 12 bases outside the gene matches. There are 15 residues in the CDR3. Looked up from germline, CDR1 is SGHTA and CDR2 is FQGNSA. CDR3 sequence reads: CASSQSGQGLREQYF. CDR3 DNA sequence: TGTGCCAGCAGCCAATCCGGACAGGGGCTTCGGGAGCAGTACTTC.

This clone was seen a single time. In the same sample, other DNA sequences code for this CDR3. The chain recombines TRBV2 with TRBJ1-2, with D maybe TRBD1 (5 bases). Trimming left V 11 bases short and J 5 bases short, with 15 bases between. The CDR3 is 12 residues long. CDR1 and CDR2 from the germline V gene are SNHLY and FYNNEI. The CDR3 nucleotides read TGTGCCGACCGACAGATCCCTTATGGCTACACCTTC. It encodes CADRQIPYGYTF. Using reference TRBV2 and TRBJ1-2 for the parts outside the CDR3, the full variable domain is EPEVTQTPSHQVTQMGQEVILRCVPISNHLYFYWYRQILGQKVEFLVSFYNNEISEKSEIFDDQFSVERPDGSNFTLKIRSTKLEDSAMYFCADRQIPYGYTFGSGTRLTVV.

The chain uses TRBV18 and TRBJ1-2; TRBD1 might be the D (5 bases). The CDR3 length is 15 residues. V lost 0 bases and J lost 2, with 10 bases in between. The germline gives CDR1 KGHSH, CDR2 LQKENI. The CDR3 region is CASSPPIQVNYGYTF. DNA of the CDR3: TGTGCCAGCTCACCACCGATACAGGTGAACTATGGCTACACCTTC.

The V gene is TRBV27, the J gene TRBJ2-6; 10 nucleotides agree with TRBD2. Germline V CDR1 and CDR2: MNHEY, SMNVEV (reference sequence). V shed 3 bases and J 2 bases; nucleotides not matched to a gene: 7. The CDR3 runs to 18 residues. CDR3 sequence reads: CASSLRLAGDAGANVLTF. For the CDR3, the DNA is TGTGCCAGCAGTTTGAGGCTAGCGGGAGACGCTGGGGCCAACGTCCTGACTTTC.

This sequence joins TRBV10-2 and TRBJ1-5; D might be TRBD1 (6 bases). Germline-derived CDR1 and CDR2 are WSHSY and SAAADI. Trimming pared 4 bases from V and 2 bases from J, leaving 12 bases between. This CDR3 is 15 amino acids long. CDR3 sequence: CASSGQVWGNQPQHF. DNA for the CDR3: TGCGCCAGCAGTGGACAGGTATGGGGCAATCAGCCCCAGCATTTT.

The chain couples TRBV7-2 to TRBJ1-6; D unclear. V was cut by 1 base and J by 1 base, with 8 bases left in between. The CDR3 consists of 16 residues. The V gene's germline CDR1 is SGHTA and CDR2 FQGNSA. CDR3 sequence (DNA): TGTGCCAGCAGCTTAGAGAGAACTTCCTATAATTCACCCCTCCACTTT. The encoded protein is CASSLERTSYNSPLHF.

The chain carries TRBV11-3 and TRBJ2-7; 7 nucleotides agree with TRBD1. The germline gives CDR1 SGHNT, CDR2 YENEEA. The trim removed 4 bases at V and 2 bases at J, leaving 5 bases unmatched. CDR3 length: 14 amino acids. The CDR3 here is CASSSGQDAYEQYF. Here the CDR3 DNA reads TGTGCCAGCAGCTCTGGACAGGATGCCTACGAGCAGTACTTC.

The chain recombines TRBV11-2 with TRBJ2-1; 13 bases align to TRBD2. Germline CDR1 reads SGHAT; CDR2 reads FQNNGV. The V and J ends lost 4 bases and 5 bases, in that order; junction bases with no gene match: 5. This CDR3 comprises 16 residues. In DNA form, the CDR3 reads TGTGCCAGCAGCTCTCGACTAGCGGGGGGAAACAATGAGCAGTTCTTC. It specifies CASSSRLAGGNNEQFF.

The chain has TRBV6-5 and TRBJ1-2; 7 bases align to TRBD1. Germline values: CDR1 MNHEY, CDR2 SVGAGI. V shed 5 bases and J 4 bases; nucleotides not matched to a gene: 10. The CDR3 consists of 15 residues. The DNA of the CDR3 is TGTGCCAGCAGTGCCCAGACAGGGCTTCCCTATGGCTACACCTTC. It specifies CASSAQTGLPYGYTF.

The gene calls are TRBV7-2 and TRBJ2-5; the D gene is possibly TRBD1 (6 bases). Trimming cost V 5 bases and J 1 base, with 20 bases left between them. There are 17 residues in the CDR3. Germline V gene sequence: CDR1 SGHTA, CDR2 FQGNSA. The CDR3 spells CASSQEYRDTSQETQYF. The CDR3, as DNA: TGTGCCAGCAGCCAAGAATATCGGGACACAAGCCAAGAGACCCAGTACTTC.

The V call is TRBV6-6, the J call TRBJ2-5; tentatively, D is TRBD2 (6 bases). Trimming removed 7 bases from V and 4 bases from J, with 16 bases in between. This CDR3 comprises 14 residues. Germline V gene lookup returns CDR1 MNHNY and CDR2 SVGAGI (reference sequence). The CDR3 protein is CASTGTGVLETQYF. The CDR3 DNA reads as TGTGCCAGCACCGGGACGGGAGTCCTAGAGACCCAGTACTTC.

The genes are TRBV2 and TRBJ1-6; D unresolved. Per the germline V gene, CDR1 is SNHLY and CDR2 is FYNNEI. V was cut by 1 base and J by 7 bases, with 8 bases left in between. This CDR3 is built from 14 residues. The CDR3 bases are TGTGCCAGCAGTGAAGACCCAGCGAATTCACCCCTCCACTTT. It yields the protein CASSEDPANSPLHF.

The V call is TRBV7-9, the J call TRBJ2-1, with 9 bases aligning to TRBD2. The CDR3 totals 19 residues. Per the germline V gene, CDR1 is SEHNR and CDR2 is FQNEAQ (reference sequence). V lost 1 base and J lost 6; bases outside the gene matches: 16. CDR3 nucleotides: TGTGCCAGCAGCTTAGGTGCCGCGGGAGGGCTTCGAGGCCCCAATGAGCAGTTCTTC. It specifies CASSLGAAGGLRGPNEQFF.

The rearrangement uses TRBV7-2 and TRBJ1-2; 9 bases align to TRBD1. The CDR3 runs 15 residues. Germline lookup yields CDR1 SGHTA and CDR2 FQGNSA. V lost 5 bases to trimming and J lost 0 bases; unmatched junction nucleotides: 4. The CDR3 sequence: CASSARQGANYGYTF. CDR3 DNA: TGTGCCAGCAGCGCTCGACAGGGGGCTAACTATGGCTACACCTTC.

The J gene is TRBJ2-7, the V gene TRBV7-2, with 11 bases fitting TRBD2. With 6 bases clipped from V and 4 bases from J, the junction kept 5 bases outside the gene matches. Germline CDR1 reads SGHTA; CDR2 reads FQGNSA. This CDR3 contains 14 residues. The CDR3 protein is CASRIAGGRYEQYF. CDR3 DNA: TGTGCCAGCAGAATAGCGGGGGGGCGATACGAGCAGTACTTC.

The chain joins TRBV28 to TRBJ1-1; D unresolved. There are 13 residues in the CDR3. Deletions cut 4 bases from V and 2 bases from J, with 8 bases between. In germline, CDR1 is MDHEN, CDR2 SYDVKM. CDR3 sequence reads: CASSSLYNTEAFF. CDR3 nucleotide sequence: TGTGCCAGCAGTTCCCTCTATAACACTGAAGCTTTCTTT.